This paragraph covers one T cell receptor (beta chain) sequence. Its antigen is unidentified. The data derive from a study of cytomegalovirus exposure and HLA in healthy donors. The method was immunoSEQ multiplex PCR; TCRdb's version includes in-frame clones alone and lacks a portion of them. Of more than 110,000 clones in the sample, roughly nine tenths were seen once. General observations from the study: It was reportedly the case that the classifier diagnosed cytomegalovirus status with high specificity and sensitivity. A few chains tied to CMV proved CMV antigen-specific in vitro. The study labeled around 160 TCR beta chains cytomegalovirus-associated.

Trimming stripped 3 bases from V and 0 bases from J, with 14 bases between. The CDR3 consists of 17 residues. Germline V gene sequence: CDR1 SGHVS, CDR2 FNYEAQ. V and J are TRBV7-6 and TRBJ1-4; D is unresolved. The TCR was taken from a man between 18 and 35 years old in good health and CMV-seronegative. Sequenced sample: PBMCs. As DNA, the CDR3 is TGTGCCAGCAGCTTCCGCCCAGGACTTGCAACTAATGAAAAACTGTTTTTT. It is translated as CASSFRPGLATNEKLFF.